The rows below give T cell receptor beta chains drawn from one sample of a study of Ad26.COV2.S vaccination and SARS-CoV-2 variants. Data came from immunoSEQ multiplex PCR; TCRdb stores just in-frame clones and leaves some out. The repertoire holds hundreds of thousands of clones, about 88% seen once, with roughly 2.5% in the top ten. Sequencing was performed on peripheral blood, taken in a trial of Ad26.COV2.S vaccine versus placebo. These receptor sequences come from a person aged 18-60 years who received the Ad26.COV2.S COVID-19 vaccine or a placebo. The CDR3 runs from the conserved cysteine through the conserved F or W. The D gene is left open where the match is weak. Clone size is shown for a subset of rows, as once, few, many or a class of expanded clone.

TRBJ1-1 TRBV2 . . CASSPGVSYEAFF TGTGCCAGCAGCCCCGGGGTGAGTTATGAAGCTTTCTTT
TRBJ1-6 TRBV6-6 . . CASRGADSPQGSPLHF TGTGCCAGCAGAGGGGCGGACAGTCCACAGGGTTCACCCCTCCACTTT
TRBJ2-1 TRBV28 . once CASSSYSSRNEQFF TGTGCCAGCAGTTCCTACTCCTCTCGGAATGAGCAGTTCTTC
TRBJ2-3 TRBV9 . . CASSVSGLHSTDTQYF TGTGCCAGCAGCGTCTCGGGACTTCATTCCACAGATACGCAGTATTTT
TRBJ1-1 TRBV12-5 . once CASGPDIEAFF TGTGCTAGTGGCCCTGACATTGAAGCTTTCTTT
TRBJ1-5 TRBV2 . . CASSAARGGQPQHF TGTGCCAGCAGCGCGGCAAGGGGCGGTCAGCCCCAGCATTTT
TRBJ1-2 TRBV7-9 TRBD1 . CASSAPLDRHYGYTF TGTGCCAGCAGCGCCCCCTTGGACAGGCACTATGGCTACACCTTC
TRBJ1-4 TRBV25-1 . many CASSGQISTNEKLFF TGTGCCAGCAGTGGACAGATCTCAACTAATGAAAAACTGTTTTTT
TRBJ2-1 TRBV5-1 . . CASSLATRAHEQFF TGCGCCAGCAGCTTGGCTACCAGGGCCCATGAGCAGTTCTTC
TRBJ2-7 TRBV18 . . CASSPVQRVYEQYF TGTGCCAGCTCACCCGTGCAGCGGGTGTACGAGCAGTACTTC
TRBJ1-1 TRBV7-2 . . CASSLISRTEAFF TGTGCCAGCAGCTTAATTTCCCGAACTGAAGCTTTCTTT
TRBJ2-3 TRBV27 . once CASKEVATDTQYF TGTGCCAGCAAGGAGGTTGCCACAGATACGCAGTATTTT
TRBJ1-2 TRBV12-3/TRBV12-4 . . CASSLAAGGYTF TGTGCCAGCAGTTTAGCCGCAGGCGGCTACACCTTC
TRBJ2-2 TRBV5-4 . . CASSQGWSGELFF TGTGCCAGCAGCCAGGGGTGGTCCGGGGAGCTGTTTTTT
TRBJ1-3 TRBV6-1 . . CASSERGSSGNTIYF TGTGCCAGCAGTGAACGGGGAAGCTCTGGAAACACCATATATTTT
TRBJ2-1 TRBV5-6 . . CASSLGSAGDYEQFF TGTGCCAGCAGCTTGGGATCAGCGGGCGACTATGAGCAGTTCTTC
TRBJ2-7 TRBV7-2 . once CASSLRWDIRRPLPYEQYF TGTGCCAGCAGCTTACGGTGGGACATCCGAAGGCCCCTCCCATACGAGCAGTACTTC
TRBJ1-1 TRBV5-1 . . CASSPDDRGFPEAFF TGCGCCAGCAGCCCGGACGACCGGGGCTTCCCTGAAGCTTTCTTT
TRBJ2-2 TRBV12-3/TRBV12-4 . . CASSVFGELFF TGTGCCAGCAGTGTGTTCGGGGAGCTGTTTTTT
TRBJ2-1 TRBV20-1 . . CSAQTYNEQFF TGCAGTGCCCAGACCTACAATGAGCAGTTCTTC
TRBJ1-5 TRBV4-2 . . CASSQEPQGYNQPQHF TGTGCCAGCAGCCAAGAGCCCCAGGGGTACAATCAGCCCCAGCATTTT
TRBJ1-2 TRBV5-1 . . CASSLDGGASANYGYTF TGCGCCAGCAGCTTGGACGGAGGGGCGTCAGCTAACTATGGCTACACCTTC
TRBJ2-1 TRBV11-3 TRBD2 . CASTTTSGRNEQFF TGTGCCAGCACCACGACTAGCGGGAGGAATGAGCAGTTCTTC
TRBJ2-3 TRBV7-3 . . CASSLTFSTDTQYF TGTGCCAGCAGCTTAACGTTCAGCACAGATACGCAGTATTTT
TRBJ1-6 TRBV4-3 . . CASSQGAVYSPLHF TGCGCCAGCAGCCAAGGGGCAGTTTATTCACCCCTCCACTTT
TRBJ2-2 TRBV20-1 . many CSAREAGELFF TGCAGTGCTAGAGAGGCCGGGGAGCTGTTTTTT
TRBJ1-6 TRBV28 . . CASSLLLSPLHF TGTGCCAGCAGTTTGCTCCTTTCACCCCTCCACTTT
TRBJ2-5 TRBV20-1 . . CSASRNQETQYF TGCAGTGCTAGTAGGAATCAAGAGACCCAGTACTTC
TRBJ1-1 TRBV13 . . CASSKVLGSADSEAFF TGTGCCAGCAGCAAAGTACTTGGCTCGGCGGACAGTGAAGCTTTCTTT
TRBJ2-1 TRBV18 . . CASSPTQLNEQFF TGTGCCAGCTCACCGACCCAGCTCAATGAGCAGTTCTTC
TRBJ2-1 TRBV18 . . CASSPMISSYNEQFF TGTGCCAGCTCACCCATGATAAGCTCCTACAATGAGCAGTTCTTC
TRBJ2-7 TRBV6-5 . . CASSPTRGTAYEQYF TGTGCCAGCAGTCCCACCCGGGGAACAGCCTACGAGCAGTACTTC
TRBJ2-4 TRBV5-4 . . CASSLSEGTSIQYF TGTGCCAGCAGCTTGTCCGAGGGGACAAGCATTCAGTACTTC
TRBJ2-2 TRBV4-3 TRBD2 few CASSRLAGVVGELFF TGCGCCAGCAGCCGACTAGCGGGAGTTGTGGGGGAGCTGTTTTTT
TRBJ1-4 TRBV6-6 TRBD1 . CASSYSWDRLDEKLFF TGTGCCAGCAGTTACTCCTGGGACAGACTCGATGAAAAACTGTTTTTT
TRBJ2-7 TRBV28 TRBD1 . CASRETGQGYEQYF TGTGCCAGCAGAGAGACAGGGCAGGGCTACGAGCAGTACTTC
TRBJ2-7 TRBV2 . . CASSPLAGFDEQYF TGTGCCAGCAGTCCCCTGGCGGGCTTCGACGAGCAGTACTTC
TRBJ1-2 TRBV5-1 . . CASSLGPEGSYGYTF TGCGCCAGCAGCTTGGGACCGGAAGGTAGCTATGGCTACACCTTC
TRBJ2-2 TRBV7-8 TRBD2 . CASSLAAAGGLGTGELFF TGTGCCAGCAGCTTAGCGGCCGCGGGGGGGCTGGGCACCGGGGAGCTGTTTTTT
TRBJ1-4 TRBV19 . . CASMGANLGSEKLFF TGTGCCAGTATGGGTGCGAATCTCGGGTCGGAAAAACTGTTTTTT
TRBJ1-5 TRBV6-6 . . CASSYSVSANQPQHF TGTGCCAGCAGTTACTCGGTGTCAGCGAATCAGCCCCAGCATTTT
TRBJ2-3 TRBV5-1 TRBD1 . CASSLSGQGLGDTQYF TGCGCCAGCAGCTTGAGCGGACAGGGACTCGGAGATACGCAGTATTTT
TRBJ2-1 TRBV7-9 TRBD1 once CASSLQGSSYNEQFF TGTGCCAGCAGCCTACAGGGGAGCTCCTACAATGAGCAGTTCTTC
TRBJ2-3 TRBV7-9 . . CASSLLYSDTQYF TGTGCCAGCAGCTTACTCTACTCAGATACGCAGTATTTT
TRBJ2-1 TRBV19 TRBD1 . CASSTGGAIHEQFF TGTGCCAGTAGTACAGGGGGCGCGATCCATGAGCAGTTCTTC
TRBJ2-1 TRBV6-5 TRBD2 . CASSYAAGDNEQFF TGTGCCAGCAGTTACGCAGCGGGGGACAATGAGCAGTTCTTC